This T cell receptor beta chain is drawn from a study of cytotoxic CD8 clonotypes in ibrutinib-treated CLL. Study findings and constraints: Contraction or stability on treatment characterized the public clonotypes, which were uncommon.

The CDR3 runs 13 residues. Germline values: CDR1 LNHDA, CDR2 SQIVND (reference sequence). With 3 bases removed from V and 1 base from J, the gap between germline ends came to 6 bases. Produced via immunoSEQ multiplex PCR; TCRdb's table is partial and in-frame only. The sample carries approximately 300,000 clones, around four fifths recorded once. A remark on this clone: Its antigen remains unknown.

Specimen: PBMCs, collected before ibrutinib treatment. V and J are TRBV19 and TRBJ1-1; D is perhaps TRBD1 (5 bases). The sequence was collected from a human donor with chronic lymphocytic leukemia. CDR3 sequence: CASSMTENTEAFF. In nucleotides, the CDR3 is TGTGCCAGTAGTATGACAGAGAACACTGAAGCTTTCTTT.